The sequence of this TCR beta chain was determined in a study of identifying expanded T cells in peripheral blood. The germline V gene has CDR1 SGHAT and CDR2 FQNNGV. The CDR3 is made up of 13 amino acids. V was clipped by 0 bases and J by 3 bases, with 5 bases between them. Collection occurred without any documented infections or immune events in donors. Profiling relied on immunoSEQ multiplex PCR, and the TCRdb table lists in-frame clones only, not all of them. The sample yields under 110,000 clones, around 88% seen once. This clone was counted a few times. No antigen is known for it. Broader study findings: Roughly two-week clone count variance significantly increased as total template count grew.

Sequencing was done on a sample of blood. J is TRBJ1-1 and V is TRBV11-2; D not certain. The source of this sequence is a person between 18 and 70 years old in good health. The CDR3 protein is CASSLEMDTEAFF. CDR3 DNA sequence: TGTGCCAGCAGCTTAGAGATGGACACTGAAGCTTTCTTT. Complete variable domain (other parts from reference TRBV11-2 and TRBJ1-1): EAGVAQSPRYKIIEKRQSVAFWCNPISGHATLYWYQQILGQGPKLLIQFQNNGVVDDSQLPKDRFSAERLKGVDSTLKIQPAKLEDSAVYLCASSLEMDTEAFFGQGTRLTVV.